The clone carrying this TCR beta chain showed up just a few times. The sample belongs to a study of blood T cell repertoires in COVID-19. On the study more broadly: Samples representing acute and convalescent COVID-19 were sourced from the United States, Italy and Spain. The cDNA or gDNA used as material had been derived from T cells, B-cell-depleted T cells, or PBMCs.

Per the original methods: Reference gene primer amplification yielded estimated nucleated cell counts. Sequenced by immunoSEQ multiplex PCR; TCRdb stores in-frame clones only, minus some. Clone size and the V and J calls come from that table; the DNA yielded D and trimming. The sample carries fewer than 250,000 clones, about 83% recorded once. Germline V gives CDR1 LGHNT, CDR2 FRNRAP. J lost 1 base, V lost 7 bases, and 0 bases had no gene match. The CDR3 spans 12 residues. The source of this sequence is a woman at least 80 years old with COVID-19, enrolled during active disease. J is TRBJ1-1 and V is TRBV12-5; 7 positions match TRBD1. Input material: peripheral blood. For the CDR3, the DNA is TGTGCTAGTGCAGGGGGGAACACTGAAGCTTTCTTT. Protein: CASAGGNTEAFF.